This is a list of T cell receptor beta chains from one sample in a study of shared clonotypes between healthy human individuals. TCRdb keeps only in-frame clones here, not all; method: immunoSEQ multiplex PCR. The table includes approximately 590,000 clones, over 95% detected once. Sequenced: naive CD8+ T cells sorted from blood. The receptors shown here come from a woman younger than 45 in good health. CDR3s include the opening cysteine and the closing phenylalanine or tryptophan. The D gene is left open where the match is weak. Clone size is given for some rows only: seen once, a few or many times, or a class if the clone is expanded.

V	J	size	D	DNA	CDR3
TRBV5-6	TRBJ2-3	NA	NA	TGTGCCAGCAGCTTGGGGGACAGCACAGATACGCAGTATTTT	CASSLGDSTDTQYF
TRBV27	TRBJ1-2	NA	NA	TGTGCCAGCAGTCCCTTGTCGAACTATGGCTACACCTTC	CASSPLSNYGYTF
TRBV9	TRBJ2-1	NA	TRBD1	TGTGCCAGCAGCGCCGACAGGGAAGTTGACAATGAGCAGTTCTTC	CASSADREVDNEQFF
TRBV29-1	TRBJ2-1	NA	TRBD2	TGCAGCGTTGAAGACCTTAGCGGGAGGGCCTTCAATGAGCAGTTCTTC	CSVEDLSGRAFNEQFF
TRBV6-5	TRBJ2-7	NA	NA	TGTGCCAGCAGTTACGGGGAATCCTACGAGCAGTACTTC	CASSYGESYEQYF
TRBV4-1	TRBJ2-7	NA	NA	TGCGCCAGCAGCCAAGGGCTCCACTCCTACGAGCAGTACTTC	CASSQGLHSYEQYF
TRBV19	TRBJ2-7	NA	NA	TGTGCCAGTAGCAAACTATTCGGGTACGAGCAGTACTTC	CASSKLFGYEQYF
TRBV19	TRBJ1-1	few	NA	TGTGCCAGTAGTACGTGGACAGCCGACACTGAAGCTTTCTTT	CASSTWTADTEAFF
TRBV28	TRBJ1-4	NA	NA	TGTGCCAGCAGCCCAAAGGGCCTTTGGGCCGGAAAACTGTTTTTT	CASSPKGLWAGKLFF
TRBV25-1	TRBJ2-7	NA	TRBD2	TGTGCCAGCAGCGTTTGGACTAGCGGGACTTACGAGCAGTACTTC	CASSVWTSGTYEQYF
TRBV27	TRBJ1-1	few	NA	TGTGCCAGCAGATCAGGGGCCCTGAACACTGAAGCTTTCTTT	CASRSGALNTEAFF
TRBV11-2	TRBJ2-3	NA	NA	TGTGCCAGCAGCTTAGTTTCCGGGGAGGGCACAGATACGCAGTATTTT	CASSLVSGEGTDTQYF
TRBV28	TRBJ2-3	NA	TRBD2	TGTGCCAGCAGGGAGGTTTTTAGCGGGAGGGCCCCCACAGATACGCAGTATTTT	CASREVFSGRAPTDTQYF
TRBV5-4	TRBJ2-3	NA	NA	TGTGCCAGCAGCTTGGGATGGGGGGCAGATACGCAGTATTTT	CASSLGWGADTQYF